This TCR beta chain was profiled in a study of T cells expressing NK-cell markers. TCRdb re-called the 5' RACE reads; every CDR3 protein appears as one record, without DNA. The sample table sets out 200,000 to 300,000 distinct CDR3 sequences. The CDR3 extends over 14 amino acids. In germline, CDR1 is SGDLS, CDR2 YYNGEE. This sequence was found in a man aged 18-30 years in good health. The V and J genes are TRBV9 and TRBJ2-7; checking the TCRdb D call of TRBD2 is not possible without DNA. The specimen sequenced was blood T cells: a sorted CD56 or NKG2C T cell subset, CD4+ or CD8+ T cells, or bulk PBMC T cells (not recorded which). CDR3 in amino acids: CASTPGTTYYEQYF. Full variable domain (rest looked up from reference TRBV9 and TRBJ2-7): DSGVTQTPKHLITATGQRVTLRCSPRSGDLSVYWYQQSLDQGLQFLIQYYNGEERAKGNILERFSAQQFPDLHSELNLSSLELGDSALYFCASTPGTTYYEQYFGPGTRLTVT.